Included here is one T cell receptor (beta chain) sequence, with context. Its antigen is undetermined. This CDR3 is also generated by other DNA sequences in the sample. This sample is drawn from a study of lymphopenia after photon versus proton radiotherapy. Measured with immunoSEQ multiplex PCR; TCRdb has only the in-frame clones, and not every one. Among around 64,000 clones listed, roughly 87% were seen once. The germline CDR1 and CDR2 sequences are SGHRS and YFSETQ. The V segment lost 4 bases and the J segment 3 bases; nucleotides outside the gene matches: 4. The length of the CDR3 is 14 residues. Points from the study as a whole: Survival link was tested only in deceased patients; proton benefit remains a possibility.

The V and J genes are TRBV5-1 and TRBJ1-5; 7 positions agree with TRBD1. The source material was peripheral blood, sampled from a patient treated with proton-based radiotherapy. This clonotype originated in an elderly man with esophageal cancer. CDR3 bases: TGCGCCAGCAGCCCACAGGGGCCCAATCAGCCCCAGCATTTT. This codes for CASSPQGPNQPQHF.